These 10 T cell receptor beta chains were sequenced from one sample in a study of T cell responses to AZD1222 COVID-19 vaccine. Libraries were prepared by immunoSEQ multiplex PCR; TCRdb keeps only in-frame clonotypes and omits some of them. The sample includes some 110,000 clones, more than 75% of them seen just once. The sequencing here drew on peripheral blood, taken on day 0 of AZD1222 vaccination. Every receptor here comes from an adult in good health.

V gene TRBV28 combines with J gene TRBJ1-1; D is possibly TRBD1 (5 bases). Germline CDR1 is MDHEN and CDR2 is SYDVKM. V lost 6 bases, J lost 0 bases, and 20 bases lay in between. The CDR3 totals 17 residues. Here the CDR3 DNA reads TGTGCCAGCAGCCCAGGGAGGGGCAGAGGCTTGAACACTGAAGCTTTCTTT. It is translated as CASSPGRGRGLNTEAFF. Full variable domain (remainder filled in from reference TRBV28 and TRBJ1-1): DVKVTQSSRYLVKRTGEKVFLECVQDMDHENMFWYRQDPGLGLRLIYFSYDVKMKEKGDIPEGYSVSREKKERFSLILESASTNQTSMYLCASSPGRGRGLNTEAFFGQGTRLTVV.

The chain combines TRBV15 with TRBJ2-2; TRBD1 matches 8 bases. Per the germline V gene, CDR1 is LNHNV and CDR2 is YYDKDF (reference sequence). CDR3 length: 16 amino acids. Germline trimming cut 3 bases from V and 1 base from J; bases unmatched to any gene: 4. The CDR3 region is CATSSWDRRNTGELFF. CDR3 in DNA: TGTGCCACCAGCAGTTGGGACAGGAGGAACACCGGGGAGCTGTTTTTT.

This sequence joins TRBV4-1 and TRBJ2-7; a weak D match, TRBD1 (6 bases). This CDR3 region has 15 residues. Trimming removed 2 bases from V and 1 base from J, with 12 bases in between. Germline CDR1 reads MGHRA; CDR2 reads YSYEKL. CDR3 loop: CASSQLSRGSYEQYF. CDR3 nucleotides: TGCGCCAGCAGCCAATTATCCAGGGGATCCTACGAGCAGTACTTC.

The chain joins TRBV30 to TRBJ1-6; unclear D gene. Trimming shortened V by 0 bases and J by 14 bases, and 5 bases separated the two germline ends. CDR1 and CDR2 from the germline V gene are GTSNPN and SVGIG (reference sequence). This CDR3 has 10 residues. Here the CDR3 DNA reads TGTGCCTGGAGTGTCCGCACCCTCCACTTT. It encodes CAWSVRTLHF.

The rearrangement uses TRBV5-1 and TRBJ2-6, with 7 bases identical to TRBD1. The CDR3 covers 17 residues. Germline lookup yields CDR1 SGHRS and CDR2 YFSETQ. V gave up 6 bases and J gave up 0 bases; unmatched junction bases: 9. DNA of the CDR3: TGCGCCAGCAACAGGGGTTGGGCTGTCTCTGGGGCCAACGTCCTGACTTTC. Protein product: CASNRGWAVSGANVLTF.

The chain has TRBV3-1 (or the pseudogene TRBV3-2) and TRBJ1-5; weak D call: TRBD1 (6 bases). From germline, CDR1 is LGHDT and CDR2 YNNKEL (reference sequence). This CDR3 spans 14 amino acids. V lost 1 base and J 9 bases, leaving 13 bases between the germline ends. The CDR3 region has the DNA TGTGCCAGCAGCCAAGTGGGTGGGGGGCCGCCCCAGCATTTT. Translation gives CASSQVGGGPPQHF.

The chain joins TRBV7-9 to TRBJ1-2; TRBD1 matches at 7 bases. The CDR3 totals 14 residues. V dropped 2 bases and J dropped 3; count of bases not matched to a gene: 3. In germline, CDR1 is SEHNR, CDR2 FQNEAQ (reference sequence). The CDR3 DNA reads as TGTGCCAGCAGCTTAACAGGGGAGGACTATGGCTACACCTTC. Translation gives CASSLTGEDYGYTF.

V gene TRBV14 combines with J gene TRBJ1-5; 7 nucleotides line up with TRBD1. CDR1 and CDR2 (germline): SGHDN, FVKESK. This CDR3 has 14 residues. V lost 3 bases and J lost 4; bases outside the gene matches: 3. CDR3 amino acids: CASSQTGLNQPQHF. CDR3 in DNA: TGTGCCAGCAGCCAGACAGGGCTTAATCAGCCCCAGCATTTT.

V and J are TRBV6-5 and TRBJ2-5; D uncertain. This CDR3 has 13 residues. Germline loops: CDR1 MNHEY, CDR2 SVGAGI. Trimming left V 0 bases short and J 5 bases short, with 7 bases between. CDR3 in amino acids: CASSYSGRETQYF. The CDR3 DNA reads as TGTGCCAGCAGTTACTCCGGTCGGGAGACCCAGTACTTC.

The chain is built from TRBV27 and TRBJ1-2, with 7 bases fitting TRBD1. Trimming took 5 bases from V and 7 from J; bases not matched to a gene: 10. Germline V gene data show CDR1 as MNHEY and CDR2 as SMNVEV (reference sequence). The length of the CDR3 is 14 residues. The CDR3: CASSPLWTGGGYTF. For the CDR3, the DNA is TGTGCCAGCAGTCCCCTCTGGACAGGAGGTGGCTACACCTTC.